Listed below are T cell receptor beta chains from one sample, sequenced in a study of blood T cell repertoires in COVID-19. Method: immunoSEQ multiplex PCR; TCRdb's copy keeps in-frame clones and lacks some. The profile shows roughly 190,000 clones, about 83% of them singletons. The sequenced material came from PBMCs or T cells enriched from blood (not recorded which). Receptors originate from a woman in her 30s who had been exposed to COVID-19. Both conserved end residues are part of each CDR3. The D gene is left open where the match is weak. Size tells how often a clone was seen (once, few, many) or the class of an expanded clone, and some rows leave it out.

j_call v_call clone_size d_call cdr3_aa cdr3_nt
TRBJ2-7 TRBV6-5 . TRBD2 CASTRTSGISYEQYF TGTGCCAGCACCCGGACTAGCGGAATTTCCTACGAGCAGTACTTC
TRBJ2-1 TRBV4-2 . TRBD2 CASSQGGTNEQFF TGTGCCAGCAGCCAGGGGGGGACGAATGAGCAGTTCTTC
TRBJ1-1 TRBV7-3 few . CASSLDGVGLTEAFF TGTGCCAGCAGCTTAGACGGGGTAGGACTCACTGAAGCTTTCTTT
TRBJ1-6 TRBV27 once . CASSLLGVDSPLHF TGTGCCAGCAGTTTATTAGGGGTGGATTCACCCCTCCACTTT
TRBJ1-5 TRBV18 . TRBD1 CASSPTGGSGQPQHF TGTGCCAGCTCACCAACAGGGGGCTCAGGTCAGCCCCAGCATTTT
TRBJ1-4 TRBV27 . . CASSSILATNEKLFF TGTGCCAGCAGTTCCATACTTGCAACTAATGAAAAACTGTTTTTT
TRBJ1-3 TRBV15 few . CATSRPSHRVSGNTIYF TGTGCCACCAGCCGCCCGTCCCACAGGGTTTCTGGAAACACCATATATTTT
TRBJ1-2 TRBV7-9 . . CASRENSLARGYTF TGTGCCAGCAGGGAGAACAGTCTAGCGCGTGGCTACACCTTC
TRBJ1-2 TRBV4-3 once . CASSQDSGPSGYTF TGCGCCAGCAGCCAAGATTCAGGTCCCAGTGGCTACACCTTC
TRBJ2-3 TRBV5-1 . . CASSLRGSTDTQYF TGCGCCAGCAGCTTGAGAGGGAGCACAGATACGCAGTATTTT
TRBJ2-3 TRBV7-9 . . CASSSRLDIGTDTQYF TGTGCCAGCAGCTCGAGGCTAGATATAGGCACAGATACGCAGTATTTT
TRBJ1-2 TRBV29-1 . TRBD1 CSVDPGGSNYGYTF TGCAGCGTTGACCCAGGGGGATCAAACTATGGCTACACCTTC
TRBJ2-7 TRBV28 . . CASRLSGAYEQYF TGTGCCAGCAGACTCTCCGGGGCCTACGAGCAGTACTTC
TRBJ2-7 TRBV11-2 . . CASSLFQGGSYEQYF TGTGCCAGCAGCTTATTCCAGGGAGGCTCCTACGAGCAGTACTTC
TRBJ1-5 TRBV19 . . CASSLPGQSDQPQHF TGTGCCAGTAGTTTGCCTGGACAGTCCGATCAGCCCCAGCATTTT
TRBJ1-2 TRBV5-1 once TRBD1 CATRARGQGETNYGYTF TGCGCCACCAGAGCCCGCGGACAGGGCGAAACTAACTATGGCTACACCTTC
TRBJ2-7 TRBV29-1 . TRBD1 CSVDRQGYNEQYF TGCAGCGTTGATCGACAGGGATATAACGAGCAGTACTTC
TRBJ1-5 TRBV4-1 . . CAIVGPRGHQPQHF TGCGCCATCGTGGGCCCAAGGGGCCATCAGCCCCAGCATTTT
TRBJ2-5 TRBV5-1 . . CASSLSGREETQYF TGCGCCAGCAGCTTGTCAGGTAGAGAAGAGACCCAGTACTTC
TRBJ2-2 TRBV24-1 . TRBD2 CATSSTSGGNTGELFF TGTGCCACCAGTTCAACTAGCGGGGGGAACACCGGGGAGCTGTTTTTT
TRBJ2-7 TRBV6-5 . . CASSRGLAGSYEQYF TGTGCCAGCAGCAGGGGATTAGCGGGCTCCTACGAGCAGTACTTC
TRBJ1-6 TRBV3-1/TRBV3-2 . . CASSLTGDSSSVYNSPLHF TGTGCCAGCAGCCTTACCGGGGACTCGTCTTCGGTCTATAATTCACCCCTCCACTTT
TRBJ2-3 TRBV7-6 . TRBD2 CASSLQFGGGTDTQYF TGTGCCAGCAGCTTACAATTCGGGGGGGGCACAGATACGCAGTATTTT
TRBJ2-2 TRBV10-3 . TRBD2 CAIAGVAGGNSNTGELFF TGTGCCATCGCCGGGGTAGCGGGGGGGAACTCGAACACCGGGGAGCTGTTTTTT
TRBJ2-1 TRBV10-3 . TRBD2 CAISESGGGYNEQFF TGTGCCATCAGTGAGTCCGGCGGGGGGTACAATGAGCAGTTCTTC
TRBJ2-7 TRBV5-1 . TRBD2 CASSQAPGLANEQYF TGCGCCAGCAGCCAAGCCCCGGGACTAGCTAACGAGCAGTACTTC
TRBJ2-7 TRBV18 . . CASSPPIKRFRYEQYF TGTGCCAGCTCACCACCCATTAAACGGTTCCGCTACGAGCAGTACTTC
TRBJ1-5 TRBV2 . . CASTGYRGNQPQHF TGTGCCAGCACAGGCTACCGTGGCAATCAGCCCCAGCATTTT
TRBJ1-4 TRBV5-1 . TRBD1 CASSLEGALGKLFF TGCGCCAGCAGCCTGGAGGGGGCGTTGGGAAAACTGTTTTTT
TRBJ1-2 TRBV6-1 . TRBD1 CASSEGTGPYGYTF TGTGCCAGCAGTGAAGGGACAGGGCCTTATGGCTACACCTTC
TRBJ1-1 TRBV5-1 . . CASSLGATGNTEAFF TGCGCCAGCAGCTTGGGCGCGACAGGTAACACTGAAGCTTTCTTT
TRBJ2-5 TRBV7-8 . . CASSPRPPERSETQYF TGTGCCAGCAGCCCCAGACCCCCGGAGCGATCAGAGACCCAGTACTTC
TRBJ2-1 TRBV11-2 . . CASSGGLSSYNEQFF TGTGCCAGCAGCGGAGGGCTGTCTTCCTACAATGAGCAGTTCTTC
TRBJ1-2 TRBV29-1 . TRBD1 CSADRGYGYTF TGCAGCGCCGACAGGGGGTATGGCTACACCTTC
TRBJ1-1 TRBV25-1 . . CASEAGHGFEAFF TGTGCCAGTGAAGCGGGCCACGGTTTTGAAGCTTTCTTT
TRBJ1-1 TRBV6-5 . TRBD1 CASSTGTGYGAEAFF TGTGCCAGCAGTACTGGGACAGGGTACGGGGCTGAAGCTTTCTTT
TRBJ2-7 TRBV9 once . CASSVAVTGTYEQYF TGTGCCAGCAGCGTAGCTGTCACAGGCACCTACGAGCAGTACTTC
TRBJ1-1 TRBV4-2 . TRBD1 CASSQDKGRGVTEAFF TGTGCCAGCAGCCAAGATAAAGGCAGGGGGGTCACTGAAGCTTTCTTT
TRBJ2-5 TRBV4-1 . TRBD1 CASSLSSGTGEPQWETQYF TGCGCCAGCAGCCTATCTTCCGGGACAGGGGAACCTCAATGGGAGACCCAGTACTTC
TRBJ1-4 TRBV6-5 . . CASNLQIATNEKLFF TGTGCCAGCAACCTCCAGATTGCAACTAATGAAAAACTGTTTTTT
TRBJ2-2 TRBV11-2 . . CASRRTLLGTGELFF TGTGCCAGCAGACGGACACTACTTGGAACCGGGGAGCTGTTTTTT
TRBJ2-3 TRBV9 . . CASSSGLASSTDTQYF TGTGCCAGCAGCTCGGGACTTGCGTCTAGCACAGATACGCAGTATTTT
TRBJ1-5 TRBV3-1/TRBV3-2 once . CASSPPGGNQPQHF TGTGCCAGCAGCCCACCGGGGGGCAATCAGCCCCAGCATTTT
TRBJ2-3 TRBV5-1 . . CASSLAVLTDTQYF TGCGCCAGCAGCTTGGCAGTGCTCACAGATACGCAGTATTTT
TRBJ2-7 TRBV30 . . CAWSARGNEQYF TGTGCCTGGAGTGCCCGGGGAAACGAGCAGTACTTC
TRBJ1-1 TRBV4-1 . . CASSQEPPGGGNTEAFF TGCGCCAGCAGCCAAGAACCACCCGGGGGAGGGAACACTGAAGCTTTCTTT
TRBJ2-7 TRBV9 . TRBD1 CASSVEGTGREQYF TGTGCCAGCAGCGTAGAAGGGACAGGGCGGGAGCAGTACTTC
TRBJ1-6 TRBV3-1/TRBV3-2 . . CASSQGLKGDSPLHF TGTGCCAGCAGCCAAGGTTTAAAAGGGGATTCACCCCTCCACTTT
TRBJ2-7 TRBV19 . TRBD1 CASSLGQATYEQYF TGTGCCAGTAGCCTGGGACAGGCGACCTACGAGCAGTACTTC
TRBJ1-1 TRBV5-1 . TRBD1 CASSGTGQNTEAFF TGCGCCAGCAGCGGGACAGGGCAGAACACTGAAGCTTTCTTT
TRBJ1-2 TRBV30 . . CAMNENNYGYTF TGTGCCATGAACGAGAACAACTATGGCTACACCTTC
TRBJ2-3 TRBV18 . . CASSPEGDTDTQYF TGTGCCAGCTCACCGGAGGGCGACACAGATACGCAGTATTTT
TRBJ2-5 TRBV6-1 once . CASSERGGQETQYF TGTGCCAGCAGTGAAAGGGGGGGCCAAGAGACCCAGTACTTC
TRBJ2-7 TRBV6-1 . TRBD1 CASSEATGVTYEQYF TGTGCCAGCAGTGAAGCGACAGGGGTGACCTACGAGCAGTACTTC
TRBJ1-2 TRBV13 . . CASSFLGANYGYTF TGTGCCAGCAGCTTCTTGGGAGCTAACTATGGCTACACCTTC
TRBJ1-2 TRBV15 . . CATRSGQPYGYTF TGTGCCACGAGAAGTGGACAGCCCTATGGCTACACCTTC
TRBJ2-1 TRBV2 . . CASSDPRGGDEQFF TGTGCCAGCAGTGACCCACGGGGCGGGGATGAGCAGTTCTTC
TRBJ2-6 TRBV11-3 . TRBD1 CASSGRTGKEAGANVLTF TGTGCCAGCAGCGGGCGGACAGGGAAGGAAGCTGGGGCCAACGTCCTGACTTTC
TRBJ1-6 TRBV6-5 . . CASSYGTTFNSPLHF TGTGCCAGCAGTTACGGTACTACATTTAATTCACCCCTCCACTTT